This T cell receptor (beta chain) is from a study of blood T cell repertoires in COVID-19. Original methodology: Estimation of nucleated cell counts was performed using reference gene primer amplification. Sequenced by immunoSEQ multiplex PCR; TCRdb stores in-frame clones only, minus some. V, J and clone size reflect that table, while D and trimming were determined from the DNA. The table includes 250,000 to 300,000 clones, 70% to 90% detected once. The V gene lost 1 base and the J gene lost 10 bases, with 19 bases spanning the gap. The CDR3 sequence is 16 residues long. Germline loops: CDR1 SGHVS, CDR2 FQNEAQ. This clone appeared a few times.

This TCR was sampled from a woman aged 25 to 39 with COVID-19, enrolled during active disease. The chain joins TRBV7-8 to TRBJ1-4; D is perhaps TRBD1 (6 bases). Sequenced: peripheral blood. This CDR3 is CASSLDRFRGLGKLFF. The CDR3 nucleotides read TGTGCCAGCAGCTTAGATCGGTTCAGGGGATTGGGAAAACTGTTTTTT.